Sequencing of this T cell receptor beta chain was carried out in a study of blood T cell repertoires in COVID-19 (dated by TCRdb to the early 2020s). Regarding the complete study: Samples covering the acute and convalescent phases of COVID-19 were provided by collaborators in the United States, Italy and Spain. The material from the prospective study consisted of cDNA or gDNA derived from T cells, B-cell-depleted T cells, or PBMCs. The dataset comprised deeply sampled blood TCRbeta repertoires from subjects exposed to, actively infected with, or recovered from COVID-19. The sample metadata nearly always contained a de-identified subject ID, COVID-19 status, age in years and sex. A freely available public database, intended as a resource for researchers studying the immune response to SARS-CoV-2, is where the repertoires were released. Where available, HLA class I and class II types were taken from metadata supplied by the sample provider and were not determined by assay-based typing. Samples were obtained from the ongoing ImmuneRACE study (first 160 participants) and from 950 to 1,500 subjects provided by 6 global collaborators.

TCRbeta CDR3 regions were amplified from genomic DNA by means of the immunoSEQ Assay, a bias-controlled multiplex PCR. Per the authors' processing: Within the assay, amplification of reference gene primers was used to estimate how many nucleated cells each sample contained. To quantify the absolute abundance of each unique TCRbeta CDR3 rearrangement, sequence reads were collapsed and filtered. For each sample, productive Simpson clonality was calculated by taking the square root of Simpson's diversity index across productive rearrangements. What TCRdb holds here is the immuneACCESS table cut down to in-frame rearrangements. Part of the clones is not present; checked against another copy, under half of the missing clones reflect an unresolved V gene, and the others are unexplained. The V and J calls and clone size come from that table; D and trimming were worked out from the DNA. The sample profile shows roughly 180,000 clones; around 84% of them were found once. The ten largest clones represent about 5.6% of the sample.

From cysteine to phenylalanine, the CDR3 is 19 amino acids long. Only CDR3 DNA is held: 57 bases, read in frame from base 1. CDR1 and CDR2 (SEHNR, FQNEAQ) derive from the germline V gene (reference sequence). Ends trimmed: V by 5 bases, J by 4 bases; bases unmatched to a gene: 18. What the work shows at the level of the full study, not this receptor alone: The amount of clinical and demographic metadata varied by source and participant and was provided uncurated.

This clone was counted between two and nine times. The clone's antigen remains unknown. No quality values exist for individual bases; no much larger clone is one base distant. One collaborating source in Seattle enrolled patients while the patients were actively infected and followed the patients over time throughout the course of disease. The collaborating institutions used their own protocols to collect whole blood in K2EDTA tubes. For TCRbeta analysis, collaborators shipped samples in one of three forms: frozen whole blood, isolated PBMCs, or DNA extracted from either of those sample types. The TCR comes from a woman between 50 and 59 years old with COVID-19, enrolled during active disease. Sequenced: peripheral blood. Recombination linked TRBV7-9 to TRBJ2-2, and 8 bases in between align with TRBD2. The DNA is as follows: TGTGCCAGCAGCCTCGAGGCCCGGTGGGTAGCGGGGCCCACCGGGGAGCTGTTTTTT. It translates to CASSLEARWVAGPTGELFF.